Presented here are 2 T cell receptor beta chains from one specimen sequenced in a study of T cell changes during pregnancy in multiple sclerosis. Sequencing was performed with immunoSEQ multiplex PCR; in TCRdb, only in-frame clones are kept and a portion is missing. The sample yields about 80,000 clones, about 90% seen once. The specimen comprised peripheral blood, sampled before pregnancy. These receptors were obtained from a female donor with multiple sclerosis, enrolled in a pregnancy study.

The CDR3: CASTPGRGAENTQYF. The CDR3 DNA reads TGTGCCAGTACCCCGGGACGGGGGGCGGAGAATACGCAGTATTTT. The chain couples TRBV19 to TRBJ2-3; TRBD2 is a possible D gene (7 bases). Between the trimmed V and J ends, which lost 7 bases and 7 bases, there was a span of 21 bases. The CDR3 has 15 amino acids. Germline CDR1 and CDR2: LNHDA and SQIVND (reference sequence).

The CDR3 region is CSVGPSGGTDTQYF. The DNA for the CDR3 is TGCAGCGTTGGGCCTAGCGGGGGCACAGATACGCAGTATTTT. This chain uses TRBV29-1 with TRBJ2-3; 9 positions agree with TRBD2. CDR1 and CDR2 (germline): SQVTM, ANQGSEA. This CDR3 is 14 amino acids long. Losses at the gene ends were 4 bases for V and 1 base for J; bases not matched to a gene: 3.